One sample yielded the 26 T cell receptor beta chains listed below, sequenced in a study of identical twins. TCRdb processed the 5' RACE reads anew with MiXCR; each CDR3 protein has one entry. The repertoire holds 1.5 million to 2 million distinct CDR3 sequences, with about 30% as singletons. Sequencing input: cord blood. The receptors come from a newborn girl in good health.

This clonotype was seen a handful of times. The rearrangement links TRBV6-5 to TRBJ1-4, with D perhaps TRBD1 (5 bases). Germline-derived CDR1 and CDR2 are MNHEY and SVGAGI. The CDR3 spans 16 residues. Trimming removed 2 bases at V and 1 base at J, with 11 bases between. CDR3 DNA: TGTGCCAGCAGTTACGGGGGGAAGCTAACTAATGAAAAACTGTTTTTT. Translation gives CASSYGGKLTNEKLFF.

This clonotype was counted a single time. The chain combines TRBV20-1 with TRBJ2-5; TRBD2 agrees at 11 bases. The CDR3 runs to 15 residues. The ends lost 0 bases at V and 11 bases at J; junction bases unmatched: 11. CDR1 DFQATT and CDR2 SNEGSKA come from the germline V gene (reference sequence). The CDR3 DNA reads TGCAGTGCTAGAGATATCGGGACTAGCGGAAATGAGCAGTACTTC. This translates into CSARDIGTSGNEQYF.

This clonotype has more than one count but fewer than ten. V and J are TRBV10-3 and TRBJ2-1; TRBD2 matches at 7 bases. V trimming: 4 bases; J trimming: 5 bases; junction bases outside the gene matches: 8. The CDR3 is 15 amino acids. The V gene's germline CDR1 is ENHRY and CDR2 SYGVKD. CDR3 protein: CAISAQLSGDNEQFF. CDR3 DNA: TGTGCCATCAGTGCGCAATTAAGCGGGGACAATGAGCAGTTCTTC.

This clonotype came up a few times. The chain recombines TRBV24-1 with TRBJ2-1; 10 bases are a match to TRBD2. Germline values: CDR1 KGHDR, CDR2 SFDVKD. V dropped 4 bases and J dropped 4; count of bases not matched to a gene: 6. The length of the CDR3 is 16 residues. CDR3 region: CATSEGSGRVYNEQFF. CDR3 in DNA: TGTGCCACCAGTGAGGGGAGCGGGAGGGTGTACAATGAGCAGTTCTTC.

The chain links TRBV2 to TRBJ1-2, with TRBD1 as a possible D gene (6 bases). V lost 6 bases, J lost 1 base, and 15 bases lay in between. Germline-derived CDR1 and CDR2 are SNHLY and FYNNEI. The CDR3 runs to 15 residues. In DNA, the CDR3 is TGTGCCAGCAGGACCGGATTAGGGGGTAACTATGGCTACACCTTC. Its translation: CASRTGLGGNYGYTF.

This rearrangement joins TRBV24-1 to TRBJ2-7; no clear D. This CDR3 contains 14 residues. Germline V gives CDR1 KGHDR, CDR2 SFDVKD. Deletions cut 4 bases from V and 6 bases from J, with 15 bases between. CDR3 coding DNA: TGTGCCACCAGTGACGAGACCGATGCCGGCGAGCAGTACTTC. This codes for CATSDETDAGEQYF.

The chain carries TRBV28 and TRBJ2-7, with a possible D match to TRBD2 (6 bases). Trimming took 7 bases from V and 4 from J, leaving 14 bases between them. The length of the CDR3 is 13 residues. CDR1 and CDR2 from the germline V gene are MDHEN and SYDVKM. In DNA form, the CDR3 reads TGTGCCAGCACCGGGCCCGGGACTTACGAGCAGTACTTC. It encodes CASTGPGTYEQYF.

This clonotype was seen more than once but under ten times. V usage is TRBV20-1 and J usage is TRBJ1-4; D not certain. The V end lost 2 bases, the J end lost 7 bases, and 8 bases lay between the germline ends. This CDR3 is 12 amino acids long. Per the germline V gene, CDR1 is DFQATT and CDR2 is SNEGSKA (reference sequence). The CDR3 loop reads CSARSPSEKLFF. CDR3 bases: TGCAGTGCTAGATCCCCTAGTGAAAAACTGTTTTTT.

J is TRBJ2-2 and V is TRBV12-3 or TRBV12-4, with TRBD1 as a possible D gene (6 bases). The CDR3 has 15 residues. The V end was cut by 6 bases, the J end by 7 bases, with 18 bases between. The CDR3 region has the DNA TGTGCCAGCAGCTCAACACCCAGGGGCGGCGGGGAGCTGTTTTTT. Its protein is CASSSTPRGGGELFF.

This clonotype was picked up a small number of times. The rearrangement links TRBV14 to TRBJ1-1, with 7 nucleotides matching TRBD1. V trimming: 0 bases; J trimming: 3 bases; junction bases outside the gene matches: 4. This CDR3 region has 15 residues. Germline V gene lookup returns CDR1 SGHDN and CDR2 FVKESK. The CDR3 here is CASSQETGWYTEAFF. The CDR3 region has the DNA TGTGCCAGCAGCCAAGAGACAGGGTGGTACACTGAAGCTTTCTTT.

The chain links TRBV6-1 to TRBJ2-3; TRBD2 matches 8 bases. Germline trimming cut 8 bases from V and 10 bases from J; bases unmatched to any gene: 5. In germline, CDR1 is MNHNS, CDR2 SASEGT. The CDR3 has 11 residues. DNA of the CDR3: TGTGCCAGCGGGCGACTAGCGCCGCAGTATTTT. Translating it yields CASGRLAPQYF.

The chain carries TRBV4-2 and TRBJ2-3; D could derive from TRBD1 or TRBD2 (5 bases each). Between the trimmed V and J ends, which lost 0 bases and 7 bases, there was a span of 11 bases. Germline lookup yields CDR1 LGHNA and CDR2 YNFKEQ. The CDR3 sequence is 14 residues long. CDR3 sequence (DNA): TGTGCCAGCAGCCAAGATTTGTGGGACCATACGCAGTATTTT. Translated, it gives CASSQDLWDHTQYF.

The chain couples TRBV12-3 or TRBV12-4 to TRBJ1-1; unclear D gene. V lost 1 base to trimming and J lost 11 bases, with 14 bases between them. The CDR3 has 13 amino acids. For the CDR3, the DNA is TGTGCCAGCAGTTTAGGGGGTGGCGGCGGCGCTTTCTTT. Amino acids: CASSLGGGGGAFF.

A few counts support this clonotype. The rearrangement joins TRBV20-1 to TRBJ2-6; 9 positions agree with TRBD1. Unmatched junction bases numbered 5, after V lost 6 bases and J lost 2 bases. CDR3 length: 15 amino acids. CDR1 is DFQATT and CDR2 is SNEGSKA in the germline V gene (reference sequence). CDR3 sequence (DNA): TGCAGTGCCTCTCGACAGGGGGCTGGGGCCAACGTCCTGACTTTC. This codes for CSASRQGAGANVLTF.

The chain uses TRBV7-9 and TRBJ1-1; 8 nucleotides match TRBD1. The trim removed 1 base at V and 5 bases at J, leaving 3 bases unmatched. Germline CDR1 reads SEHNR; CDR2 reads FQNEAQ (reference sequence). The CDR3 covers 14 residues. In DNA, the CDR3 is TGTGCCAGCAGCTTAGAGACAGGGGCTACTGAAGCTTTCTTT. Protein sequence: CASSLETGATEAFF.

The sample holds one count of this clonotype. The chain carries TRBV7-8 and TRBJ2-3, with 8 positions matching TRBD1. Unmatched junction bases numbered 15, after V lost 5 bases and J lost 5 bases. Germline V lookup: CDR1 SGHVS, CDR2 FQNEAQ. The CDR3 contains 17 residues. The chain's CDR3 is CASSQSAVRGRGDTQYF. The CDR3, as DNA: TGTGCCAGCAGCCAGTCGGCCGTCAGGGGGCGCGGAGATACGCAGTATTTT.

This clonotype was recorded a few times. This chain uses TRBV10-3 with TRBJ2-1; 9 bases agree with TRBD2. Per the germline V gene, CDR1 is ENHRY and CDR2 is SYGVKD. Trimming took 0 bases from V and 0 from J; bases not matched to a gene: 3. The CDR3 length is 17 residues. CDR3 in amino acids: CAISESSLAGSYNEQFF. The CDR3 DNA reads TGTGCCATCAGTGAGTCTTCACTAGCGGGCTCCTACAATGAGCAGTTCTTC.

For the CDR3, the DNA is TGCAGTGCTAGAGATCGCCCCGGGACTAGCGGGAGGGGGGAGCTGTTTTTT. This translates into CSARDRPGTSGRGELFF. The chain recombines TRBV20-1 with TRBJ2-2, with TRBD2 matching over 15 bases. Trimming removed 0 bases from V and 8 bases from J; junction bases left unmatched: 7. Germline V lookup: CDR1 DFQATT, CDR2 SNEGSKA (reference sequence). The CDR3 covers 17 residues.

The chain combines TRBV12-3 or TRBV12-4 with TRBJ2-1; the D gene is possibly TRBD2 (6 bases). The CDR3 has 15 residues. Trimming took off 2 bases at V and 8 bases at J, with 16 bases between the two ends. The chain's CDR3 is CASSLWGRQYHEQFF. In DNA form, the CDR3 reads TGTGCCAGCAGTTTATGGGGGAGGCAATATCATGAGCAGTTCTTC.

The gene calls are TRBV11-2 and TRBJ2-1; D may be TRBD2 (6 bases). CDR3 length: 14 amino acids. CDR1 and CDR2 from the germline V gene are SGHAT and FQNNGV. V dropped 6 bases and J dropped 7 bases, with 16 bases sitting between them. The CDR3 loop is CASRGPGAGNEQFF. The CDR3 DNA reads TGTGCCAGCAGGGGCCCGGGTGCGGGGAATGAGCAGTTCTTC.

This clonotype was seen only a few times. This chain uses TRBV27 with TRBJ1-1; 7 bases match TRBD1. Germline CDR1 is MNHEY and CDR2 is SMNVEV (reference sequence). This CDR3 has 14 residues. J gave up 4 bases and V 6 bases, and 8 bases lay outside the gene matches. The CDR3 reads CASRLQGTGTEAFF. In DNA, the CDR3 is TGTGCCAGCAGGCTACAGGGGACGGGCACTGAAGCTTTCTTT.

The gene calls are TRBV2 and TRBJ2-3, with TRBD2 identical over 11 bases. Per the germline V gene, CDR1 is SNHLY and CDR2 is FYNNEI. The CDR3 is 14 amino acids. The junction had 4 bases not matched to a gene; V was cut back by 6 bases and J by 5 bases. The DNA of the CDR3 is TGTGCCAGCAGGCTAGCGGGAGGACGAGATACGCAGTATTTT. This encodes CASRLAGGRDTQYF.

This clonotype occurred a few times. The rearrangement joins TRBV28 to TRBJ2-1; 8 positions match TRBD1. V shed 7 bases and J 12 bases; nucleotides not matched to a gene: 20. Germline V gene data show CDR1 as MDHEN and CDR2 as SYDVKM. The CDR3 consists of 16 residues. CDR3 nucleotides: TGTGCCAGCAACACAATGAAGCAGGGGGCATTTGATTGGCAGTTCTTC. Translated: CASNTMKQGAFDWQFF.

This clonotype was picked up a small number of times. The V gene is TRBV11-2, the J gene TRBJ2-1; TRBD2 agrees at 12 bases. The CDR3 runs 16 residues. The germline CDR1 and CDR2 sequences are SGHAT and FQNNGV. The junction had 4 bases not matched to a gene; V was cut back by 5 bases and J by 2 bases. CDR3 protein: CASSIPSGGAYNEQFF. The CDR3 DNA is TGTGCCAGCAGCATTCCTAGCGGGGGGGCCTACAATGAGCAGTTCTTC. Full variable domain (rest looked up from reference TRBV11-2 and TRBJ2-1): EAGVAQSPRYKIIEKRQSVAFWCNPISGHATLYWYQQILGQGPKLLIQFQNNGVVDDSQLPKDRFSAERLKGVDSTLKIQPAKLEDSAVYLCASSIPSGGAYNEQFFGPGTRLTVL.

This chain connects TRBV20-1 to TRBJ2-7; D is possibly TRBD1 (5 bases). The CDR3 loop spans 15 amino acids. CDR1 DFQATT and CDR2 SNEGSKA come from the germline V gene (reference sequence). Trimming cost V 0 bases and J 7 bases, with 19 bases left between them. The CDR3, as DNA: TGCAGTGCTAGAGACTATCGCCAGGGTAAGGGTGAGCAGTACTTC. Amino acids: CSARDYRQGKGEQYF.

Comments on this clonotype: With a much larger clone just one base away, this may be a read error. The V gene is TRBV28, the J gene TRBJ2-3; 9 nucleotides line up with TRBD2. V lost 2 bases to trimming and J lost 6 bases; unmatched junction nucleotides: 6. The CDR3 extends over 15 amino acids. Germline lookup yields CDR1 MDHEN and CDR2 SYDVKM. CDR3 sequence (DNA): TGTGCCAGCAGTTTACAAGCGGGAGGAGGCGATACGCAGTATTTT. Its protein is CASSLQAGGGDTQYF.